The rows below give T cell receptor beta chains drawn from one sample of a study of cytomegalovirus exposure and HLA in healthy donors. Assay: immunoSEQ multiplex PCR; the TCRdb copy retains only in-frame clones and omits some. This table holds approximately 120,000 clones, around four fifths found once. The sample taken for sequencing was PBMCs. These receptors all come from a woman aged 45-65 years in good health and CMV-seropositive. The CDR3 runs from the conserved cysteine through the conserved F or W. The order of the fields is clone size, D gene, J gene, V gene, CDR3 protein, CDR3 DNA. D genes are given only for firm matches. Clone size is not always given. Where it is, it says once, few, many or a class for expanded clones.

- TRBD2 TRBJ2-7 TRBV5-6 CANSFGLAGFDEQYF TGTGCCAACAGCTTTGGGCTAGCGGGGTTCGACGAGCAGTACTTC
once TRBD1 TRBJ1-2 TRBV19 CASRPDRESYGYTF TGTGCCAGTAGACCGGACAGGGAAAGCTATGGCTACACCTTC
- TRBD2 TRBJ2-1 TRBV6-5 CASSERGGNYEQFF TGTGCCAGCAGCGAGCGGGGGGGTAACTATGAGCAGTTCTTC
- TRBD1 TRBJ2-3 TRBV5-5 CASSPYRGSTDTQYF TGTGCCAGCAGTCCATACAGGGGTAGCACAGATACGCAGTATTTT
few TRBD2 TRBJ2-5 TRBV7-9 CASSPLGEGPETQYF TGTGCCAGCAGCCCACTCGGGGAGGGGCCAGAGACCCAGTACTTC
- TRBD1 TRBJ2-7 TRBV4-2 CASSQGQDFAYEQYF TGTGCCAGCAGCCAGGGACAGGACTTCGCCTACGAGCAGTACTTC
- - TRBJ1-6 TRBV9 CASSPTGSNSPLHF TGTGCCAGCAGCCCCACAGGGTCCAATTCACCCCTCCACTTT
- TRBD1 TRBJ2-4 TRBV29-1 CSVVWGQGENIQYF TGCAGCGTTGTGTGGGGTCAGGGGGAAAACATTCAGTACTTC
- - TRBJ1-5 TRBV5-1 CASRAGTMVNQPQHF TGCGCCAGCAGGGCGGGCACCATGGTTAATCAGCCCCAGCATTTT
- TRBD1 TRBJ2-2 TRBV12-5 CASGLPLGQGASGELFF TGTGCTAGTGGTTTGCCCCTCGGACAGGGGGCCTCCGGGGAGCTGTTTTTT
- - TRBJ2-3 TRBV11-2 CASSLLGIRDLGNTQYF TGTGCCAGCAGCTTACTTGGGATCCGGGATCTCGGTAATACGCAGTATTTT
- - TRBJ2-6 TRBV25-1 CASSESLGPGANGLTF TGTGCCAGCAGTGAATCGTTGGGCCCTGGGGCCAACGGCCTGACTTTC
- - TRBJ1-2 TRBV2 CASRPAEGVRGGYTF TGTGCCAGCAGGCCGGCGGAAGGTGTAAGGGGTGGCTACACCTTC
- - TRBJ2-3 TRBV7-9 CASSLQSSTDTQYF TGTGCCAGCAGCTTGCAGTCTAGCACAGATACGCAGTATTTT
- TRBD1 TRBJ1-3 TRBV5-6 CASSRRETGTGTGNTIYF TGTGCCAGCAGCCGGAGGGAAACCGGGACAGGGACTGGAAACACCATATATTTT
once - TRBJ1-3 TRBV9 CASSVHRDEDTIYF TGTGCCAGCAGCGTACATCGGGATGAAGACACCATATATTTT
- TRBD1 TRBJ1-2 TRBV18 CASSRQGSNYGYTF TGTGCCAGCTCACGACAGGGGTCTAACTATGGCTACACCTTC
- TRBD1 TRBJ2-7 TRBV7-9 CASSSSGTGFYEQYF TGTGCCAGCAGCTCCTCCGGGACAGGATTCTACGAGCAGTACTTC
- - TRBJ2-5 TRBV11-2 CASSLGGTGQETQYF TGTGCCAGCAGCTTAGGGGGAACGGGACAAGAGACCCAGTACTTC
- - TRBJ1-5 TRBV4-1 CASSQDLTPYQPQHF TGCGCCAGCAGCCAAGATCTTACACCTTATCAGCCCCAGCATTTT
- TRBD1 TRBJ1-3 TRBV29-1 CSVEGQGGNTIYF TGCAGCGTGGAGGGACAGGGGGGAAACACCATATATTTT
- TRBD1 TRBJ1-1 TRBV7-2 CASSLTRGRYTEAFF TGTGCCAGCAGCTTAACCAGGGGGCGATACACTGAAGCTTTCTTT
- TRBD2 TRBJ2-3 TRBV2 CASSARTSGGGTDTQYF TGTGCCAGCAGTGCCAGGACTAGCGGGGGGGGGACAGATACGCAGTATTTT